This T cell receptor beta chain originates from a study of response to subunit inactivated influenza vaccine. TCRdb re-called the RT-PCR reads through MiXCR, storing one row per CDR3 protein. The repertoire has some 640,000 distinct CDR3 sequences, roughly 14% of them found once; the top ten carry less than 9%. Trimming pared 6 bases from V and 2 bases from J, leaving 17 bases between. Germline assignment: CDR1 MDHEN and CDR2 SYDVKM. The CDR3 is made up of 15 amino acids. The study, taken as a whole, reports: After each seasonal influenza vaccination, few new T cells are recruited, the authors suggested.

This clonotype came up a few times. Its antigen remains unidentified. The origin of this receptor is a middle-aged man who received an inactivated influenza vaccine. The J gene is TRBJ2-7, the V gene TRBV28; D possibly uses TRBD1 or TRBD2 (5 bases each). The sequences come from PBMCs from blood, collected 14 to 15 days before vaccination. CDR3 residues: CASSTRDRRPYEQYF. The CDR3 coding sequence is TGTGCCAGCAGCACCAGGGACCGTAGACCCTACGAGCAGTACTTC. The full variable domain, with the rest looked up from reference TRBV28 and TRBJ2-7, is DVKVTQSSRYLVKRTGEKVFLECVQDMDHENMFWYRQDPGLGLRLIYFSYDVKMKEKGDIPEGYSVSREKKERFSLILESASTNQTSMYLCASSTRDRRPYEQYFGPGTRLTVT.